The source of this T cell receptor beta chain is a study of blood T cell repertoires in COVID-19. Study at large: The United States, Italy and Spain supplied acute and convalescent COVID-19 samples. T cells, B-cell-depleted T cells, or PBMCs provided the cDNA or gDNA that served as material.

Per the germline V gene, CDR1 is SGHTA and CDR2 is FQGNSA. V shed 2 bases and J shed 5 bases, with 13 bases lying between them. The CDR3 has 16 residues. In the authors' workflow: The authors estimated nucleated cell counts from reference gene primer amplification. Profiling relied on immunoSEQ multiplex PCR, and the TCRdb table lists in-frame clones only, not all of them. V, J and clone size were drawn from that table, and D and trimming were deduced from the DNA. The table has about 97,000 clones, roughly 84% seen once; the top ten hold roughly 4%. This sequence joins TRBV7-2 and TRBJ1-6; tentatively, D is TRBD1 (6 bases). The specimen was peripheral blood. The source of this sequence is a human donor in a cohort sampled during active COVID-19. The DNA of the CDR3 is TGTGCCAGCAGCTTATATGTCGCAGGGGATAATTCACCCCTCCACTTT. This codes for CASSLYVAGDNSPLHF.